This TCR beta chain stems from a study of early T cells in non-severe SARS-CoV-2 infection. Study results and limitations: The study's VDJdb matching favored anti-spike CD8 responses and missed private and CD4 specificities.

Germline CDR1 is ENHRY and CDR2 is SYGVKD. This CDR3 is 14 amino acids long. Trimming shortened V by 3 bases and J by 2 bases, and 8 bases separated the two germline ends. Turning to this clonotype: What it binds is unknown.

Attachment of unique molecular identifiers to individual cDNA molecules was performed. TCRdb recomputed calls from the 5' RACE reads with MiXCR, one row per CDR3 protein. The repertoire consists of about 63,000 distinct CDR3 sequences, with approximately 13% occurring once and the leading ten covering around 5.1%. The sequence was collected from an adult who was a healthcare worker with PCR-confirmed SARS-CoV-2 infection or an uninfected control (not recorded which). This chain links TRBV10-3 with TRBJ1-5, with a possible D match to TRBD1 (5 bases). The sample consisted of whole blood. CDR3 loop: CAISDQGGNQPQHF. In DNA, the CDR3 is TGTGCCATCAGTGACCAGGGAGGCAATCAGCCCCAGCATTTT.